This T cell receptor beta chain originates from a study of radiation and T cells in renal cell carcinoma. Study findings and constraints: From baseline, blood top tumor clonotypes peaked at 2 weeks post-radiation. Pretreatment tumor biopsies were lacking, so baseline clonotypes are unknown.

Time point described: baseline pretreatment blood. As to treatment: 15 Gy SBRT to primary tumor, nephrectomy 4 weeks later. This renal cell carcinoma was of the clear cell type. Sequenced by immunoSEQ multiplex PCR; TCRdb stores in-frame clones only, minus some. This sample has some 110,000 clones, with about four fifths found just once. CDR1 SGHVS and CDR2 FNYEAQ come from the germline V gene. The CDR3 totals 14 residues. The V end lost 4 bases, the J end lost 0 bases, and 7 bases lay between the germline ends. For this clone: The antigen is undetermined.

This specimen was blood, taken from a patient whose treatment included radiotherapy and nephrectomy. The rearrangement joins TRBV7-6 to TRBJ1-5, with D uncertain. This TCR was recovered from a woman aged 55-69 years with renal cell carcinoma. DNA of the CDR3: TGTGCCAGCAGCTCGGGTTATAGCAATCAGCCCCAGCATTTT. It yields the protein CASSSGYSNQPQHF.